This T cell receptor (beta chain) was sequenced during a study of OX40 agonist ivuxolimab in advanced cancers. Broadly, across the study: Ivuxolimab was an agonistic, fully human IgG2 monoclonal antibody directed against OX40 (CD134), a costimulatory receptor. Intravenous ivuxolimab was administered to patients every 2 weeks at six dose levels: 0.01, 0.1, 0.3, 1.5, 3 and 10 mg/kg. Of the roughly 51 dose-escalation patients, hepatocellular carcinoma was present in around 20, melanoma in roughly 15, renal cell carcinoma in 9 and head and neck cancer in 9. The dose-escalation cohort was 82.7% male with a mean age of 60 years, ranging from roughly 20 to 80. Prior anti-PD-1, anti-PD-L1 or anti-CTLA-4 therapy was permitted, and 40% to 50% of dose-escalation patients had received checkpoint inhibitors. Three dose-escalation patients achieved partial responses, one with hepatocellular carcinoma and two with cutaneous melanoma. The purpose of peripheral TCRbeta sequencing was to test whether ivuxolimab changed TCR sequence diversity and led to clonal T-cell expansion. The paper reports the monotherapy dose-escalation portion (N of about 50 patients) of the phase I ivuxolimab trial. Findings and caveats that apply to the study as a whole: After ivuxolimab, more expanded clones were found on average in CD8+ T cells than in CD4+ T cells. In the 0.1-3.0 mg/kg groups, partial responders were among the patients with the lowest normalized peripheral clonal expansion, particularly in CD8+ T cells. Low levels of normalized T-cell clonal expansion were also seen in some patients who did not respond. At doses of 0.1 to 3.0 mg/kg, clonal expansion of both CD4+ and CD8+ blood T cells was observed from baseline to week 6. The antigen specificity of the clonally expanded peripheral T cells was not determined.

The CDR3 goes from the cysteine to the phenylalanine over 18 residues. This entry keeps only the CDR3 DNA: 54 bases, framed from base 1. The germline V gene gives CDR1 as LGHNA and CDR2 as YNFKEQ. Relative to germline, V is 0 bases shorter and J is 13 bases shorter, with 25 bases between their ends. Genomic DNA was extracted from sorted cells for sequencing of the TCRbeta CDR3 region. TCRbeta CDR3 regions were sequenced using the immunoSEQ Assay. This is the immuneACCESS table as TCRdb keeps it, with only in-frame sequences that have V and J called. A part of the clones is gone; compared with another copy, unresolved V genes explain less than half, and the rest is unexplained. In this sample the table shows 57,000 or so clones, 80% to 90% of which occur a single time. The ten top clones hold 0.88% of the sample. Patients with a history of autoimmune disease or receiving systemic immunosuppression were excluded from the trial. Peripheral blood for TCR sequencing was collected from all dose cohorts at baseline, on cycle 4 day 1, and on cycle 7 day 1. Samples were obtained from an open-label, multicenter, first-in-human phase I dose-escalation trial of ivuxolimab. The trial enrolled adults with locally advanced or metastatic head and neck squamous cell, hepatocellular, melanoma or renal cell carcinoma. Before TCR sequencing, CD4+ and CD8+ T cells were separately sorted from peripheral blood.

Comment on this clone: Which antigen it targets is not known. Base qualities are not at hand, and no much larger clone is one base apart.

The receptor chain draws on TRBV4-2 and TRBJ1-6; no D gene can be assigned with confidence. The sample consisted of CD4+ or CD8+ T cells sorted from blood, taken in a trial of the OX40 agonist ivuxolimab. The receptor was derived from an adult with an advanced solid tumor such as melanoma, head and neck, liver or kidney cancer. The nucleotide sequence reads as follows: TGTGCCAGCAGCCAAGACCTTTCCAGGACTCCCGGGTTTCGCCCCCTCCACTTT. Its protein reads: CASSQDLSRTPGFRPLHF.